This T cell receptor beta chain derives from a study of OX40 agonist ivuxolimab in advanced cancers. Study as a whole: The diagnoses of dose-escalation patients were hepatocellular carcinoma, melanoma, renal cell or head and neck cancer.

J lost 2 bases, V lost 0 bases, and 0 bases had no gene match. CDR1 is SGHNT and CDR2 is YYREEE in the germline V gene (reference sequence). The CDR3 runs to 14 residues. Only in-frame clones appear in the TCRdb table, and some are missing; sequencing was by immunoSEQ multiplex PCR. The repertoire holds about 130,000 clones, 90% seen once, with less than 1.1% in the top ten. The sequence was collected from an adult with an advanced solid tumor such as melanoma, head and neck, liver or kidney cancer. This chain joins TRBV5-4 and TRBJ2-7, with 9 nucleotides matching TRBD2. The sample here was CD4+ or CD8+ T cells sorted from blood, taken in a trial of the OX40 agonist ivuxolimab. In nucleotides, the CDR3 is TGTGCCAGCAGCTTGGCTAGCGGGACCTACGAGCAGTACTTC. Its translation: CASSLASGTYEQYF.